This T cell receptor (beta chain) originates from a study of chemoradiotherapy in HPV16-positive cancers. Study at large: A couple of HPV16-positive patients' cells yielded candidate HPV-specific clones and common motifs. Study-wide points: Candidate HPV-specific clones and E7-related TCR motifs grew in tumor during treatment.

Note on this clone: Antigen specificity is unknown. This same CDR3 is encoded by further DNA sequences in the sample.

Sequenced by immunoSEQ multiplex PCR; TCRdb stores in-frame clones only, minus some. This table has around 30,000 clones, 91% appearing once. Germline CDR1 reads SGHRS; CDR2 reads YFSETQ. CDR3 length equals 14 residues. Trimming removed 0 bases from V and 3 bases from J, with 8 bases in between. Samples were taken several times over chemoradiotherapy. This chain connects TRBV5-1 to TRBJ2-3, with D perhaps TRBD2 (5 bases). This specimen consisted of blood, obtained from a patient who underwent chemoradiotherapy. This receptor was identified in a human donor with HPV-associated anogenital cancer. In DNA, the CDR3 is TGCGCCAGCAGCTTGGACCCGGGGACAGATACGCAGTATTTT. This translates into CASSLDPGTDTQYF.